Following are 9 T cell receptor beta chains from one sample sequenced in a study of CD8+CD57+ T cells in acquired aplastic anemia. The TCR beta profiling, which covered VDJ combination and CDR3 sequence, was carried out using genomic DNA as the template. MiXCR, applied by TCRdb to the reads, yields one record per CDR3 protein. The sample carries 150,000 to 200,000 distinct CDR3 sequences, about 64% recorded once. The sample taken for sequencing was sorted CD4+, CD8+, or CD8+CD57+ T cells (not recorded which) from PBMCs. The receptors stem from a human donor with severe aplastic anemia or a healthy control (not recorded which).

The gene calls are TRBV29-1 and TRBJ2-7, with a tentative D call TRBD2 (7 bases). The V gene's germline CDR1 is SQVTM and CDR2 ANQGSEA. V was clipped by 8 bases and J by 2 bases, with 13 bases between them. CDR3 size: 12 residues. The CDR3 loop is CSSGGAPYEQYF. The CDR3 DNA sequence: TGCAGCAGTGGGGGGGCCCCCTACGAGCAGTACTTC.

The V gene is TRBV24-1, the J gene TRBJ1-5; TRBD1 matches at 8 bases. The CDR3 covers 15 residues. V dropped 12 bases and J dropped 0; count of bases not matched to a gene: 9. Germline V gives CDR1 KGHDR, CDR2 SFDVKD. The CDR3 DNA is TGTGCCGCGAGTAGACAGGGGTATAGCAATCAGCCCCAGCATTTT. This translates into CAASRQGYSNQPQHF.

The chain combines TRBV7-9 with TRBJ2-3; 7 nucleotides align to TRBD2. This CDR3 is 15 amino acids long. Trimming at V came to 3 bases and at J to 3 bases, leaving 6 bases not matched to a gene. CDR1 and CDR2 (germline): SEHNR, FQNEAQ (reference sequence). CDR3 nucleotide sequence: TGTGCCAGCAGCTTGGCGACCGGGAGGACAGATACGCAGTATTTT. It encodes CASSLATGRTDTQYF.

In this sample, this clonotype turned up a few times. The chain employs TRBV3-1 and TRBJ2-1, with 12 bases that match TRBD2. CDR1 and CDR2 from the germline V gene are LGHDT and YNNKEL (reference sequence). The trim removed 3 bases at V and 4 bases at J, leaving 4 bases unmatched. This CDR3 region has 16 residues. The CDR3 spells CASSQVGLAGYNEQFF. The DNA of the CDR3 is TGTGCCAGCAGCCAGGTGGGACTAGCGGGTTACAATGAGCAGTTCTTC.

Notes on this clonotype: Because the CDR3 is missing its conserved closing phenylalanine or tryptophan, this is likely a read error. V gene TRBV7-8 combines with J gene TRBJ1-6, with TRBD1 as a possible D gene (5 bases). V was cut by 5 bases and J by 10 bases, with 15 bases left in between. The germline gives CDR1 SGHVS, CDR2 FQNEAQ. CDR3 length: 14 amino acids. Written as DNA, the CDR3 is TGTGCCAGCAGCCTGGGGGGTGATGGGTCACCCCTCCACCTT. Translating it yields CASSLGGDGSPLHL.

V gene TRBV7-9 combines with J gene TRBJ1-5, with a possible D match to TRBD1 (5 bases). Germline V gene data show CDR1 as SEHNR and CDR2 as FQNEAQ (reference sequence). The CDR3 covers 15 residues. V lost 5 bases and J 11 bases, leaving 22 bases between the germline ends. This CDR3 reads CASSQESGGGETQHF. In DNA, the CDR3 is TGTGCCAGCAGCCAAGAATCGGGGGGTGGGGAGACCCAGCATTTT.

In DNA, the CDR3 is TGTGCCAGCAGCTTATCCCCGTATCGGGAAGCTTTCTTT. As protein: CASSLSPYREAFF. The genes are TRBV7-2 and TRBJ1-1; no definite D call. The ends were cut back, 2 bases at V and 8 bases at J, with 12 bases in the middle. Per germline, CDR1 SGHTA and CDR2 FQGNSA. CDR3 size: 13 residues.

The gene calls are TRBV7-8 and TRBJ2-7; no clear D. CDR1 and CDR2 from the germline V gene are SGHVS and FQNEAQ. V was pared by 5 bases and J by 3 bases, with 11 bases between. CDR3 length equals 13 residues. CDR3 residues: CASSLEENYEQYF. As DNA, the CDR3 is TGTGCCAGCAGCCTCGAGGAAAACTACGAGCAGTACTTC.

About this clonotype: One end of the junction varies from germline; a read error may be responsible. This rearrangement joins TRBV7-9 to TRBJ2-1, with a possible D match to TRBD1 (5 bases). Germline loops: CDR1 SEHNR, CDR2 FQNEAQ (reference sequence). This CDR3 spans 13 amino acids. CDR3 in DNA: TGTGCTAGCAGCTTAGACAGAAACAATGAGCAGTTCTTC. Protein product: CASSLDRNNEQFF.